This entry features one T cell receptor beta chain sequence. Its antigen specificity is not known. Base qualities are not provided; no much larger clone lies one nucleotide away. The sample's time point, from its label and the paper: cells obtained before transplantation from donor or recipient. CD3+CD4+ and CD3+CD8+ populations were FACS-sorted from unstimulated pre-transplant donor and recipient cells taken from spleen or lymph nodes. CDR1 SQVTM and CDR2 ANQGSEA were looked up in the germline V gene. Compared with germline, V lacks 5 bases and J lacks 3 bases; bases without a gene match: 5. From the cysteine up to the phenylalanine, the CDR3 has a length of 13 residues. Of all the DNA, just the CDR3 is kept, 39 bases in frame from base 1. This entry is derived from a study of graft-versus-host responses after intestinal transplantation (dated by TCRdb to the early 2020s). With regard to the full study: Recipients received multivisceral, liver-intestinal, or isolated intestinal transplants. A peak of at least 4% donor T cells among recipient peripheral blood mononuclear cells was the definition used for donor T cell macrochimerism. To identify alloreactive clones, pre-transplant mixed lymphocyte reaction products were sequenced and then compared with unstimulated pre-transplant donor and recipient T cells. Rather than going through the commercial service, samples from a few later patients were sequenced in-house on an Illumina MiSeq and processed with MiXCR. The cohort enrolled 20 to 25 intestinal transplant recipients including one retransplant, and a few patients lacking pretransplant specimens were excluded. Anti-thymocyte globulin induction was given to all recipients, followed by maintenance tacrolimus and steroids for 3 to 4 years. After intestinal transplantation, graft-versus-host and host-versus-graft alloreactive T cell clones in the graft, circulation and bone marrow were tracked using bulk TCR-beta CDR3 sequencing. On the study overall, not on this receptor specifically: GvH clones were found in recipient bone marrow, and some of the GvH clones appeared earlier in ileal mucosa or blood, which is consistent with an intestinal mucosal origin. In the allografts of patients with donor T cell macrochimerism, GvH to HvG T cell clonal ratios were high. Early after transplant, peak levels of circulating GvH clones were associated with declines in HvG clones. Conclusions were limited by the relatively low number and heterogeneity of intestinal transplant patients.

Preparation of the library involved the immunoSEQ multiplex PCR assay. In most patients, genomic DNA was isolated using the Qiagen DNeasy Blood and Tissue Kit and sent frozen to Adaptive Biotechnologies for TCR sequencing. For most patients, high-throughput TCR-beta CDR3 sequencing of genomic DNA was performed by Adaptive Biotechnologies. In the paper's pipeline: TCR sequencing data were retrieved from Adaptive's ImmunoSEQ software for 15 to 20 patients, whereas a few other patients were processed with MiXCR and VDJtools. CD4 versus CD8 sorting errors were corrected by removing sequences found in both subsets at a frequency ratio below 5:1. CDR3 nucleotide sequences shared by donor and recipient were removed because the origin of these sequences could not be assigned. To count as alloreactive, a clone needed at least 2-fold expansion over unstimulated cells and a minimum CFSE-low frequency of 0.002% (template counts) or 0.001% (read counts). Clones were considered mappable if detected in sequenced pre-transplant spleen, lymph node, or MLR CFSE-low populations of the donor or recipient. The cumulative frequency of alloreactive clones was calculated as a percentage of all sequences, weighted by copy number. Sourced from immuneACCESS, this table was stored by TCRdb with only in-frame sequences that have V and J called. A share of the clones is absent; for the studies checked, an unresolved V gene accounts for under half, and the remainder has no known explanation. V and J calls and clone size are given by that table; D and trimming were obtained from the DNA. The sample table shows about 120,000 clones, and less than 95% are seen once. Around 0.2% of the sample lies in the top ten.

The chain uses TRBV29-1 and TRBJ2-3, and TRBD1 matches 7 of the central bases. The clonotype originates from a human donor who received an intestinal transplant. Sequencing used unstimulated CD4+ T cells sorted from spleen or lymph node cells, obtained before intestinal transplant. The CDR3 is CSVRGPLTDTQYF. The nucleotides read TGCAGCGTTAGGGGGCCCTTGACAGATACGCAGTATTTT.